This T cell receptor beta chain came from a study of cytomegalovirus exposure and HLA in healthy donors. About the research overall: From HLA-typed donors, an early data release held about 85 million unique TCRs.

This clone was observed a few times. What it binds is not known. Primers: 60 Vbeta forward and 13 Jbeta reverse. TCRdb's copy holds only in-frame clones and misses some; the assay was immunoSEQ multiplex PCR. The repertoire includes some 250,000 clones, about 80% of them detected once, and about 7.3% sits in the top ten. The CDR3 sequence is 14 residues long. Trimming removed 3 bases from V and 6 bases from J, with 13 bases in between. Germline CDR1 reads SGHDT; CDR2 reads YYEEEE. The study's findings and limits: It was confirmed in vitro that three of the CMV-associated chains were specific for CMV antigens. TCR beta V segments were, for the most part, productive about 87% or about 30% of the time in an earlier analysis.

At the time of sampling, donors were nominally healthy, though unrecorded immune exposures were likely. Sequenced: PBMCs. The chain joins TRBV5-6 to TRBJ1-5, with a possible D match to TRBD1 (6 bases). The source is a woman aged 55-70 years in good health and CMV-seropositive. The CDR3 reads CASSSRGGSQPQHF. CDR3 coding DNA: TGTGCCAGCAGCTCCCGGGGGGGCTCTCAGCCCCAGCATTTT.